These 20 T cell receptor beta chains originate from one sample sequenced in a study of T cell repertoires in cytomegalovirus infection. A single record per CDR3 protein comes from TCRdb applying MiXCR to the reads. Of 71,000 or so distinct CDR3 sequences in the sample, roughly 20% are singletons; the top ten hold roughly two thirds. Their target antigens are unknown. Sequencing was performed on CD8+ T cells from cultured PBMCs, taken from culture after CMV antigen stimulation. These receptor sequences come from a human donor in good health (CMV status not recorded). Some clones in this sample may be carry-over from other donors' samples.

The chain recombines TRBV6-2 or TRBV6-3 with TRBJ2-2, with D possibly matching TRBD2 (7 bases). From germline, CDR1 is MNHEY and CDR2 SVGEGT. The CDR3 contains 16 residues. Deletions cut 2 bases from V and 3 bases from J, with 13 bases between. CDR3 amino acids: CASSYGRGPDTGELFF. CDR3 coding DNA: TGTGCCAGCAGTTACGGGCGGGGGCCAGACACCGGGGAGCTGTTTTTT.

The chain has TRBV6-2 or TRBV6-3 and TRBJ2-1; maybe TRBD1 (7 bases). The V end lost 2 bases, the J end lost 7 bases, and 21 bases lay between the germline ends. CDR1 and CDR2 from the germline V gene are MNHEY and SVGEGT. The CDR3 consists of 17 residues. CDR3 protein: CASSYEARGENGNEQFF. In DNA form, the CDR3 reads TGTGCCAGCAGTTACGAGGCCAGGGGGGAAAACGGGAATGAGCAGTTCTTC.

This chain uses TRBV7-9 with TRBJ1-2; D is ambiguous. Germline CDR1 and CDR2: SEHNR and FQNEAQ (reference sequence). CDR3 size: 17 residues. Trimming shortened V by 0 bases and J by 0 bases, and 14 bases separated the two germline ends. As DNA, the CDR3 is TGTGCCAGCAGCTTAGCGTTGGGCAGTCCGCCTAACTATGGCTACACCTTC. Residues: CASSLALGSPPNYGYTF. Full variable domain (missing parts from reference TRBV7-9 and TRBJ1-2): DTGVSQNPRHKITKRGQNVTFRCDPISEHNRLYWYRQTLGQGPEFLTYFQNEAQLEKSRLLSDRFSAERPKGSFSTLEIQRTEQGDSAMYLCASSLALGSPPNYGYTFGSGTRLTVV.

The genes are TRBV19 and TRBJ1-6; no clear D gene. This CDR3 spans 15 amino acids. With 6 bases removed from V and 7 bases from J, the gap between germline ends came to 16 bases. Per germline, CDR1 LNHDA and CDR2 SQIVND (reference sequence). The CDR3 DNA sequence: TGTGCCAGTAGCATCCAGGTTTGGGCCAATTCACCCCTCCACTTT. Translating it yields CASSIQVWANSPLHF.

There are a few counts of this clonotype. The chain combines TRBV7-6 with TRBJ2-5, with a tentative D call TRBD1 (5 bases). The CDR3 totals 15 residues. V dropped 2 bases and J dropped 3 bases, with 13 bases sitting between them. The V gene's germline CDR1 is SGHVS and CDR2 FNYEAQ. The CDR3 sequence is CASSLFVGDKETQYF. DNA of the CDR3: TGTGCCAGCAGCTTATTTGTAGGGGATAAAGAGACCCAGTACTTC.

The rearrangement links TRBV7-2 to TRBJ2-7, with TRBD1 as a possible D gene (6 bases). Germline values: CDR1 SGHTA, CDR2 FQGNSA. The V and J ends lost 4 bases and 4 bases respectively, with 14 bases between them. The CDR3 length is 14 residues. CDR3 region: CASSSAGTPYEQYF. DNA of the CDR3: TGTGCCAGCAGCTCCGCCGGGACACCTTACGAGCAGTACTTC.

This clonotype appeared a few times. V usage is TRBV7-3 and J usage is TRBJ2-3; TRBD2 matches 9 bases. The CDR3 runs 15 residues. Germline CDR1 SGHTA, CDR2 FQGTGA. V was pared by 5 bases and J by 0 bases, with 3 bases of the junction left unmatched. The CDR3 nucleotides are TGTGCCAGCAGCCTCGGACTAGCGAGCACAGATACGCAGTATTTT. Translation: CASSLGLASTDTQYF.

The chain combines TRBV2 with TRBJ1-5, with a tentative D call TRBD1 (6 bases). This CDR3 is 15 amino acids long. Germline loops: CDR1 SNHLY, CDR2 FYNNEI. The germline V and J ends were trimmed by 2 bases and 2 bases, with 10 bases remaining between them. The CDR3 DNA reads as TGTGCCAGCAGTGAATCAAAGGGGGGCAATCAGCCCCAGCATTTT. Amino acid sequence: CASSESKGGNQPQHF.

This clonotype was observed a handful of times. The chain employs TRBV12-3 or TRBV12-4 and TRBJ2-3; weak D call: TRBD2 (7 bases). V lost 3 bases, J lost 6 bases, and 13 bases lay in between. The CDR3 has 14 amino acids. The CDR3: CASSFGGPSDTQYF. The CDR3 DNA reads as TGTGCCAGCAGTTTCGGGGGGCCCTCCGATACGCAGTATTTT.

The J gene is TRBJ1-6, the V gene TRBV4-3, with a weak D call TRBD1 (5 bases). V was shortened by 0 bases and J by 12 bases, with 12 bases between the two germline ends. Per the germline V gene, CDR1 is LGHNA and CDR2 is YSLEER. The CDR3 spans 14 residues. The CDR3: CASSQDVAQGPLHF. CDR3 sequence (DNA): TGCGCCAGCAGCCAAGATGTGGCCCAGGGACCCCTCCACTTT.

The chain joins TRBV29-1 to TRBJ2-7; TRBD1 is a possible D gene (6 bases). The CDR3 contains 12 residues. V lost 5 bases and J lost 5, with 13 bases in between. Germline CDR1 is SQVTM and CDR2 is ANQGSEA. CDR3 amino acids: CSVTGKADEQYF. For the CDR3, the DNA is TGCAGCGTTACAGGGAAGGCGGACGAGCAGTACTTC.

The chain employs TRBV5-6 and TRBJ2-1; D remains unclear. The CDR3 sequence is 12 residues long. Between the trimmed V and J ends, which lost 1 base and 10 bases, there was a span of 9 bases. Per germline, CDR1 SGHDT and CDR2 YYEEEE. CDR3 DNA: TGTGCCAGCAGCTTGTATGTTGGAGAGCAGTTCTTC. Protein product: CASSLYVGEQFF.

In its sample, this clonotype was seen many times. The chain's CDR3 is CASSPGGGPSSYNEQFF. The DNA for the CDR3 is TGTGCCAGCAGTCCCGGGGGAGGGCCGAGCTCCTACAATGAGCAGTTCTTC. V is TRBV27 and J is TRBJ2-1, with 7 bases lining up with TRBD2. The germline gives CDR1 MNHEY, CDR2 SMNVEV (reference sequence). V shed 5 bases, J shed 0 bases, and the junction held 10 bases outside the gene matches. This CDR3 region has 17 residues.

This clonotype was detected only a few times. The rearrangement joins TRBV6-2 or TRBV6-3 to TRBJ2-7; D may be TRBD1 (6 bases). Trimming removed 3 bases at V and 2 bases at J, with 26 bases between. Germline CDR1 is MNHEY and CDR2 is SVGEGT. This CDR3 contains 19 residues. DNA of the CDR3: TGTGCCAGCAGTTATTCCGCCGATAGGCTCAGACAGGCAACCTACGAGCAGTACTTC. This sequence encodes CASSYSADRLRQATYEQYF.

This clonotype was detected a few times. The chain carries TRBV6-2 or TRBV6-3 and TRBJ1-2, with D possibly being TRBD1 (5 bases). Trimming left V 0 bases short and J 3 bases short, with 17 bases between. Germline lookup yields CDR1 MNHEY and CDR2 SVGEGT. The CDR3 covers 17 residues. CDR3 residues: CASSYSGAEVGDYGYTF. DNA of the CDR3: TGTGCCAGCAGTTACTCCGGAGCCGAAGTAGGGGACTATGGCTACACCTTC.

The V call is TRBV5-1, the J call TRBJ2-7; D ambiguous. This CDR3 is 13 amino acids long. CDR1 and CDR2 from the germline V gene are SGHRS and YFSETQ. V gave up 0 bases and J gave up 2 bases, with 6 bases separating them. The CDR3 here is CASSLGDTYEQYF. The CDR3, as DNA: TGCGCCAGCAGCTTGGGGGATACCTACGAGCAGTACTTC.

This clonotype was seen only a few times. This chain uses TRBV7-8 with TRBJ2-1; D is tentatively TRBD1 or TRBD2 (5 bases each). The CDR3 runs 13 residues. Germline V CDR1 and CDR2: SGHVS, FQNEAQ. V was pared by 7 bases and J by 6 bases, with 13 bases between. CDR3 region: CASTGTPSNEQFF. CDR3 nucleotide sequence: TGTGCCAGCACCGGGACGCCTAGCAATGAGCAGTTCTTC.

The gene calls are TRBV20-1 and TRBJ2-4; the D call may be TRBD1 or TRBD2 (5 bases each). This CDR3 is built from 16 residues. The germline gives CDR1 DFQATT, CDR2 SNEGSKA (reference sequence). Between the trimmed V and J ends, which lost 0 bases and 0 bases, there was a span of 12 bases. This chain's CDR3 is CSAREGTDVAKNIQYF. CDR3 DNA sequence: TGCAGTGCTAGAGAGGGGACCGATGTAGCCAAAAACATTCAGTACTTC.

This clonotype was observed a handful of times. This rearrangement joins TRBV6-6 to TRBJ2-2, with TRBD1 as a possible D gene (6 bases). The CDR3 contains 15 residues. The V gene lost 6 bases and the J gene lost 4 bases, with 15 bases spanning the gap. Germline V gives CDR1 MNHNY, CDR2 SVGAGI (reference sequence). The CDR3 DNA reads TGTGCCAGCAGCACACAGGGAACCCCCACCGGGGAGCTGTTTTTT. Residues: CASSTQGTPTGELFF.

The chain carries TRBV6-2 or TRBV6-3 and TRBJ2-1, with 14 bases that match TRBD2. Germline values: CDR1 MNHEY, CDR2 SVGEGT. The J segment lost 10 bases and the V segment lost 0 bases, leaving 8 bases of the junction unmatched. The CDR3 totals 17 residues. The CDR3 region is CASSYSRGTSGGQEQFF. In DNA, the CDR3 is TGTGCCAGCAGTTACTCGAGGGGGACTAGCGGGGGCCAGGAGCAGTTCTTC.